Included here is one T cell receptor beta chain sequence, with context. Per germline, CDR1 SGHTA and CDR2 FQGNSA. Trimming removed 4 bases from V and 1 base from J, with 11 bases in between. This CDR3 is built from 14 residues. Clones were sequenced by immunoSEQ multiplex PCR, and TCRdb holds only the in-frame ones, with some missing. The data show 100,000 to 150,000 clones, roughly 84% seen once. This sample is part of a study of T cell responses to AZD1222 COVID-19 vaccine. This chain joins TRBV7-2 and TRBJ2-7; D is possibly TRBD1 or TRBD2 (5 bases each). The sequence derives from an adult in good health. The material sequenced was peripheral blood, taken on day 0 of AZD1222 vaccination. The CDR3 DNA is TGTGCCAGCAGCTCGGGACGGCCGTCCTACGAGCAGTACTTC. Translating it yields CASSSGRPSYEQYF.